One and the same sample provided the 18 T cell receptor beta chains below, sequenced in a study of control samples from healthy donors and cancer patients. Using immunoSEQ multiplex PCR, the repertoire was profiled, and TCRdb retains in-frame clones only, with some absent. The table has around 100,000 clones, 92% seen once. The sequencing input was blood. These receptors all come from a woman between 18 and 29 years old in good health.

This rearrangement joins TRBV29-1 to TRBJ2-1; D possibly matches TRBD1 or TRBD2 (5 bases each). V shed 3 bases and J shed 1 base, with 13 bases lying between them. CDR3 length: 15 amino acids. Looked up from germline, CDR1 is SQVTM and CDR2 is ANQGSEA. The CDR3 protein is CSVEGDGRSYNEQFF. The CDR3 DNA is TGCAGCGTTGAGGGGGACGGAAGGTCCTACAATGAGCAGTTCTTC.

About this clone: The same CDR3 arises from other DNA sequences in this sample as well. The chain recombines TRBV5-1 with TRBJ2-1; D perhaps matches TRBD1 (5 bases). Germline V gene lookup returns CDR1 SGHRS and CDR2 YFSETQ. This CDR3 region has 11 residues. Trimming pared 3 bases from V and 7 bases from J, leaving 5 bases between. CDR3 bases: TGCGCCAGCAGCTCAGGGAATGAGCAGTTCTTC. Protein: CASSSGNEQFF.

V and J are TRBV30 and TRBJ2-7; D gene ambiguous. CDR3 length: 12 residues. In germline, CDR1 is GTSNPN, CDR2 SVGIG (reference sequence). V lost 0 bases, J lost 4 bases, and 7 bases lay in between. The CDR3 region is CAWSVGPYEQYF. The DNA for the CDR3 is TGTGCCTGGAGTGTAGGGCCTTACGAGCAGTACTTC.

The chain uses TRBV19 and TRBJ2-4; 9 nucleotides match TRBD1. The CDR3 covers 17 residues. Germline trimming cut 4 bases from V and 2 bases from J; bases unmatched to any gene: 9. Germline V gene sequence: CDR1 LNHDA, CDR2 SQIVND (reference sequence). The DNA of the CDR3 is TGTGCCAGTAGTACGACAGGGACAGGGAATACCAAAAACATTCAGTACTTC. This encodes CASSTTGTGNTKNIQYF.

This clone was found once. The chain carries TRBV7-8 and TRBJ2-5; 13 nucleotides agree with TRBD2. Germline assignment: CDR1 SGHVS and CDR2 FQNEAQ. The ends lost 3 bases at V and 5 bases at J; junction bases unmatched: 9. The CDR3 contains 17 residues. The CDR3 spells CASSFPLTSGRWETQYF. CDR3 nucleotide sequence: TGTGCCAGCAGCTTTCCCTTGACTAGCGGGAGGTGGGAGACCCAGTACTTC.

The chain is built from TRBV10-3 and TRBJ2-4; D is possibly TRBD2 (6 bases). The CDR3 has 17 amino acids. Trimming took 3 bases from V and 3 from J, leaving 18 bases between them. Per the germline V gene, CDR1 is ENHRY and CDR2 is SYGVKD. The CDR3 is CAISDFFGGPGKNIQYF. The CDR3 coding sequence is TGTGCCATCAGTGACTTCTTTGGAGGGCCGGGCAAAAACATTCAGTACTTC.

This chain joins TRBV4-3 and TRBJ1-1, with D unclear. V dropped 0 bases and J dropped 1 base, with 6 bases sitting between them. The CDR3 has 14 residues. Germline V gives CDR1 LGHNA, CDR2 YSLEER. As DNA, the CDR3 is TGCGCCAGCAGCCAAGATGGGAGGAACACTGAAGCTTTCTTT. Protein product: CASSQDGRNTEAFF.

This clone was picked up a small number of times. The V and J genes are TRBV5-1 and TRBJ1-1; 10 positions agree with TRBD1. Germline V CDR1 and CDR2: SGHRS, YFSETQ. V lost 4 bases, J lost 4 bases, and 7 bases stayed unmatched. CDR3 length equals 15 residues. CDR3 amino acids: CASSLQTGGVTEAFF. Here the CDR3 DNA reads TGCGCCAGCAGCCTACAGACAGGGGGCGTCACTGAAGCTTTCTTT.

The CDR3 reads CASGLGGGSYEQYF. CDR3 sequence (DNA): TGTGCTAGTGGTTTGGGGGGAGGATCCTACGAGCAGTACTTC. The chain links TRBV12-5 to TRBJ2-7, with a tentative D call TRBD2 (6 bases). The V and J ends lost 1 base and 1 base respectively, with 8 bases between them. The CDR3 totals 14 residues. Germline values: CDR1 LGHNT, CDR2 FRNRAP. The full variable domain, with the rest looked up from reference TRBV12-5 and TRBJ2-7, is DARVTQTPRHKVTEMGQEVTMRCQPILGHNTVFWYRQTMMQGLELLAYFRNRAPLDDSGMPKDRFSAEMPDATLATLKIQPSEPRDSAVYFCASGLGGGSYEQYFGPGTRLTVT.

V is TRBV12-1 and J is TRBJ1-6; the table's D call, TRBD1, has no DNA check behind it. TRBV12-1 is a known pseudogene. This CDR3 is 16 amino acids long. The CDR3: CASSRPKGQGNSPLHF. The CDR3 DNA reads as TGTGCCAGCAGCCGCCCCAAGGGACAGGGTAATTCACCCCTCCACTTT.

The chain combines TRBV7-2 with TRBJ2-1; possible D gene TRBD2, 6 bases. CDR1 SGHTA and CDR2 FQGNSA come from the germline V gene. Trimming removed 4 bases at V and 5 bases at J, with 6 bases between. The CDR3 totals 12 residues. The CDR3 region has the DNA TGTGCCAGCAGCTGGGGGGACAATGAGCAGTTCTTC. Amino acids: CASSWGDNEQFF.

The chain joins TRBV29-1 to TRBJ1-1; D is uncertain. CDR1 and CDR2 (germline): SQVTM, ANQGSEA. V lost 5 bases, J lost 11 bases, and 21 bases lay in between. This CDR3 contains 13 residues. CDR3 coding DNA: TGCAGCGTTCTCTTCGGGGAAGGGAGGATGGCTTTCTTT. This encodes CSVLFGEGRMAFF.

This clone was picked up one time. V and J are TRBV2 and TRBJ2-7; 8 bases agree with TRBD1. The CDR3 has 18 residues. Trimming cost V 6 bases and J 0 bases; bases outside gene matches: 16. Germline CDR1 is SNHLY and CDR2 is FYNNEI. The CDR3 DNA follows: TGTGCCAGCAGGCCCCCTGGGACAGGACCTTATAGCTCCTACGAGCAGTACTTC. It translates to CASRPPGTGPYSSYEQYF.

The chain links TRBV11-2 to TRBJ2-7; TRBD1 aligns across 7 bases. There are 14 residues in the CDR3. Germline CDR1 SGHAT, CDR2 FQNNGV. After removal of 2 bases from V and 2 bases from J, the junction contained 3 bases not matched to a gene. The CDR3 DNA is TGTGCCAGCAGCTTAAACAGGGGACCCTACGAGCAGTACTTC. The encoded protein is CASSLNRGPYEQYF. Filled out from reference TRBV11-2 and TRBJ2-7, the complete variable domain reads EAGVAQSPRYKIIEKRQSVAFWCNPISGHATLYWYQQILGQGPKLLIQFQNNGVVDDSQLPKDRFSAERLKGVDSTLKIQPAKLEDSAVYLCASSLNRGPYEQYFGPGTRLTVT.

V usage is TRBV4-3 and J usage is TRBJ2-1; D not resolved. CDR3 size: 15 residues. The germline gives CDR1 LGHNA, CDR2 YSLEER. Trimming stripped 8 bases from V and 8 bases from J, with 22 bases between. The chain's CDR3 is CASAHLHSQSDEQFF. CDR3 nucleotide sequence: TGCGCCAGCGCACATCTGCACAGCCAAAGCGATGAGCAGTTCTTC.

This clone was seen just once. The rearrangement links TRBV30 to TRBJ2-3, with D possibly called TRBD1 or TRBD2 (5 bases each). The V end lost 0 bases, the J end lost 7 bases, and 11 bases lay between the germline ends. Germline CDR1 GTSNPN, CDR2 SVGIG (reference sequence). The CDR3 spans 13 residues. The CDR3 loop is CAWSVGTANTQYF. The CDR3 nucleotides read TGTGCCTGGAGTGTTGGGACGGCCAATACGCAGTATTTT. Full variable domain (outside the CDR3, taken from reference TRBV30 and TRBJ2-3): SQTIHQWPATLVQPVGSPLSLECTVEGTSNPNLYWYRQAAGRGLQLLFYSVGIGQISSEVPQNLSASRPQDRQFILSSKKLLLSDSGFYLCAWSVGTANTQYFGPGTRLTVL.

This rearrangement joins TRBV30 to TRBJ1-4; TRBD1 matches 8 bases. Germline values: CDR1 GTSNPN, CDR2 SVGIG (reference sequence). Unmatched junction bases numbered 0, after V lost 0 bases and J lost 6 bases. The CDR3 runs to 13 residues. This CDR3 reads CAWSVDRDEKLFF. CDR3 sequence (DNA): TGTGCCTGGAGTGTGGACAGGGATGAAAAACTGTTTTTT.

This chain uses TRBV27 with TRBJ2-4; D perhaps matches TRBD2 (5 bases). Looked up from germline, CDR1 is MNHEY and CDR2 is SMNVEV (reference sequence). This CDR3 spans 13 amino acids. The ends were cut back, 5 bases at V and 6 bases at J, with 11 bases in the middle. Written as DNA, the CDR3 is TGTGCCAGCAGTCCCCCCGGGATAAACATTCAGTACTTC. Amino acid sequence: CASSPPGINIQYF.